The 20 T cell receptor beta chains presented below share a single source sample, sequenced in a study of memory B cells and T cells in multiple sclerosis. The antigens of these receptors remain unknown. Stimulus-free culture yielded autoproliferating CFSE-dim and non-proliferating CFSE-high T cells, each sequenced separately. Replicate wells were pooled after roughly 7 days of stimulus-free culture of some 50 million CFSE-labeled PBMCs. Generated by immunoSEQ multiplex PCR, the TCRdb table keeps only in-frame clones and is missing some. Counted here are around 50,000 clones, 82% occurring once; the ten biggest clones make up 0.9% to 1.4%. Sequenced material: PBMCs from blood kept in culture. The receptors come from a human donor with multiple sclerosis.

The CDR3 DNA reads TGCGCCAGCAGCTGGAGCGGGGGTGGGTACGAGCAGTACTTC. Encoded protein: CASSWSGGGYEQYF. V usage is TRBV5-1 and J usage is TRBJ2-7; 8 bases line up with TRBD2. Germline V gene sequence: CDR1 SGHRS, CDR2 YFSETQ. Germline trimming cut 3 bases from V and 4 bases from J; bases unmatched to any gene: 6. The CDR3 runs to 14 residues.

V gene TRBV11-2 combines with J gene TRBJ2-5; D is possibly TRBD2 (5 bases). Germline-derived CDR1 and CDR2 are SGHAT and FQNNGV. There are 13 residues in the CDR3. Trimming took 5 bases from V and 5 from J, leaving 12 bases between them. The CDR3 here is CASSPLLVETQYF. For the CDR3, the DNA is TGTGCCAGCAGCCCATTACTAGTGGAGACCCAGTACTTC.

This CDR3 is CASSPQDLGSPPATQYF. DNA of the CDR3: TGTGCCAGCAGCCCTCAAGACTTAGGGTCCCCCCCAGCGACCCAGTACTTC. The chain is built from TRBV7-8 and TRBJ2-5; D is unclear. CDR3 size: 17 residues. The V gene lost 5 bases and the J gene lost 7 bases, with 26 bases spanning the gap. Germline V gene sequence: CDR1 SGHVS, CDR2 FQNEAQ.

This clone appeared once. V usage is TRBV29-1 and J usage is TRBJ2-4; D possibly corresponds to TRBD1 (6 bases). CDR1 SQVTM and CDR2 ANQGSEA come from the germline V gene. The CDR3 has 12 residues. Trimming pared 8 bases from V and 5 bases from J, leaving 13 bases between. CDR3 region: CSTSKGENIQYF. The CDR3 DNA sequence: TGCAGCACTAGTAAGGGGGAAAACATTCAGTACTTC.

V usage is TRBV10-2 and J usage is TRBJ2-7; 9 bases fit TRBD1. V shed 6 bases and J 5 bases; nucleotides not matched to a gene: 11. This CDR3 has 15 amino acids. CDR1 and CDR2 from the germline V gene are WSHSY and SAAADI. The CDR3 DNA sequence: TGCGCCAGCAGAGAAGGGTACAGGGGGCCCAACGAGCAGTACTTC. Translation gives CASREGYRGPNEQYF.

The V call is TRBV2, the J call TRBJ2-4; D is ambiguous. Germline-derived CDR1 and CDR2 are SNHLY and FYNNEI. V was cut by 3 bases and J by 10 bases, with 16 bases left in between. The CDR3 is made up of 14 amino acids. The CDR3 DNA reads TGTGCCAGCAGTGATGGGGTCGGGTTGGCGATTCAGTACTTC. Its translation: CASSDGVGLAIQYF.

The rearrangement joins TRBV5-1 to TRBJ1-1; D might be TRBD1 (6 bases). From germline, CDR1 is SGHRS and CDR2 YFSETQ. The germline V and J ends were trimmed by 4 bases and 5 bases, with 15 bases remaining between them. The CDR3 runs 14 residues. The CDR3 here is CASSTGQSGTEAFF. The CDR3 DNA sequence: TGCGCCAGCAGCACCGGACAGTCCGGAACTGAAGCTTTCTTT.

The chain recombines TRBV7-2 with TRBJ1-2; no firm D call. Per germline, CDR1 SGHTA and CDR2 FQGNSA. The CDR3 loop spans 14 amino acids. V lost 5 bases, J lost 3 bases, and 13 bases lay in between. The CDR3 DNA is TGTGCCAGCAGCGAGGGCACTGTTGACTATGGCTACACCTTC. Its translation is CASSEGTVDYGYTF.

The chain links TRBV28 to TRBJ2-5, with D tentatively TRBD2 (5 bases). V lost 4 bases and J lost 5, with 17 bases in between. The V gene's germline CDR1 is MDHEN and CDR2 SYDVKM. The CDR3 totals 15 residues. CDR3 in DNA: TGTGCCAGCAGTTCGGGAACCTACTTGAGGGAGACCCAGTACTTC. This gives the protein CASSSGTYLRETQYF.

The chain joins TRBV11-3 to TRBJ2-1; TRBD2 aligns across 11 bases. The germline CDR1 and CDR2 sequences are SGHNT and YENEEA. This CDR3 region has 15 residues. The J segment lost 5 bases and the V segment lost 6 bases, leaving 6 bases of the junction unmatched. The CDR3 protein is CASSSLAGADNEQFF. The CDR3 nucleotides read TGTGCCAGCAGTTCACTAGCGGGGGCCGACAATGAGCAGTTCTTC.

This clone has just one count. The rearrangement uses TRBV25-1 and TRBJ1-2, with TRBD1 matching 11 bases. J was trimmed by 6 bases and V by 5 bases; bases with no gene match: 8. CDR3 length: 15 amino acids. Germline lookup yields CDR1 MGHDK and CDR2 SYGVNS. The CDR3 DNA follows: TGTGCCAGCAGTATGGGTGGACAGGGGGCTCATGGCTACACCTTC. Translation: CASSMGGQGAHGYTF.

The chain links TRBV18 to TRBJ2-3, with 9 bases aligning to TRBD2. The CDR3 covers 15 residues. The junction had 3 bases not matched to a gene; V was cut back by 1 base and J by 4 bases. Germline loops: CDR1 KGHSH, CDR2 LQKENI. CDR3 sequence: CASSPRTSVPDTQYF. The CDR3 DNA sequence: TGTGCCAGCTCACCACGGACTAGCGTTCCAGATACGCAGTATTTT.

The sample holds a few counts of this clone. The chain links TRBV2 to TRBJ1-1, with a possible D match to TRBD1 (6 bases). CDR1 is SNHLY and CDR2 is FYNNEI in the germline V gene. V lost 7 bases, J lost 10 bases, and 13 bases lay in between. This CDR3 has 11 amino acids. The CDR3 reads CASNDRTRAFF. The CDR3 coding sequence is TGTGCCAGCAACGACAGGACTAGAGCTTTCTTT.

A few counts support this clone. This chain links TRBV7-9 with TRBJ1-5; D uncertain. CDR1 and CDR2 (germline): SEHNR, FQNEAQ (reference sequence). The CDR3 runs 13 residues. V shed 5 bases and J shed 5 bases, with 10 bases lying between them. CDR3 DNA: TGTGCCAGCAGCCTGTATGGGGATCAGCCCCAGCATTTT. Its protein is CASSLYGDQPQHF.

The genes are TRBV18 and TRBJ1-2; tentatively, D is TRBD1 (6 bases). Germline CDR1 and CDR2: KGHSH and LQKENI. V was clipped by 1 base and J by 3 bases, with 12 bases between them. The CDR3 contains 15 residues. The CDR3 region is CASSPRAGEDYGYTF. CDR3 in DNA: TGTGCCAGCTCACCACGGGCAGGGGAGGACTATGGCTACACCTTC.

The chain uses TRBV4-1 and TRBJ1-2; a possible D gene is TRBD1 (5 bases). In germline, CDR1 is MGHRA, CDR2 YSYEKL. This CDR3 region has 13 residues. V was clipped by 3 bases and J by 4 bases, with 9 bases between them. The CDR3 loop reads CASSQTVFYGYTF. The CDR3 DNA is TGCGCCAGCAGCCAGACAGTTTTCTATGGCTACACCTTC.

This clone was seen once. This chain connects TRBV18 to TRBJ1-3, with 8 positions matching TRBD1. After removal of 1 base from V and 0 bases from J, the junction contained 5 bases not matched to a gene. Germline lookup yields CDR1 KGHSH and CDR2 LQKENI. CDR3 length: 17 amino acids. Written as DNA, the CDR3 is TGTGCCAGCTCACCACTCCAAACAGGGGGCTCTGGAAACACCATATATTTT. It translates to CASSPLQTGGSGNTIYF.

CDR3 protein: CASSSKGLLTSYEQYF. CDR3 DNA sequence: TGTGCCAGCAGCTCAAAGGGACTCCTGACCTCCTACGAGCAGTACTTC. V is TRBV11-2 and J is TRBJ2-7; weak D call: TRBD2 (6 bases). The CDR3 length is 16 residues. Trimming left V 4 bases short and J 0 bases short, with 16 bases between. CDR1 and CDR2 (germline): SGHAT, FQNNGV.

The chain employs TRBV6-1 and TRBJ2-5, with 9 bases matching TRBD1. CDR1 and CDR2 (germline): MNHNS, SASEGT. Trimming cost V 2 bases and J 5 bases; bases outside gene matches: 6. The CDR3 consists of 15 residues. The CDR3 DNA sequence: TGTGCCAGCAGTGAACTCGGACAGGGGTGGGAGACCCAGTACTTC. Its protein is CASSELGQGWETQYF.

This clone appeared a single time. CDR3 sequence: CASSLSSGDTDTQYF. In DNA, the CDR3 is TGTGCCAGCAGCTTAAGTAGCGGGGACACAGATACGCAGTATTTT. The V and J genes are TRBV7-6 and TRBJ2-3, with 8 positions matching TRBD2. V was clipped by 2 bases and J by 2 bases; unmatched bases: 3. Germline V gene data show CDR1 as SGHVS and CDR2 as FNYEAQ. This CDR3 spans 15 amino acids.